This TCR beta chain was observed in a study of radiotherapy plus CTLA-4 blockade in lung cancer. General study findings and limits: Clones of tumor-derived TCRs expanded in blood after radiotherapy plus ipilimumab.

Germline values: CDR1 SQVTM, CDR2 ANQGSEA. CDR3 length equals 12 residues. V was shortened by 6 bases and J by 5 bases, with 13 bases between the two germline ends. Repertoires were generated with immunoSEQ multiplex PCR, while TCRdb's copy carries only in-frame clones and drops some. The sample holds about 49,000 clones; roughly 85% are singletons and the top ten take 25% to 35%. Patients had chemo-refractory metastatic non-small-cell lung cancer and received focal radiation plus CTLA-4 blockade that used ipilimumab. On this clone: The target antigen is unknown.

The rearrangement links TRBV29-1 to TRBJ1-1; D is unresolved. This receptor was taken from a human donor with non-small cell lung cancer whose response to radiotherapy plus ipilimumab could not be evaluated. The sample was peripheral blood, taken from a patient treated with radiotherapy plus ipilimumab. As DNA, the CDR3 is TGCAGCGTCAACGATAGGGAGACTGAAGCTTTCTTT. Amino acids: CSVNDRETEAFF.